This is a list of T cell receptor beta chains from one sample in a study of beta chain features in type 1 diabetes. Some clones are missing from TCRdb's copy, which holds only in-frame ones; the method was immunoSEQ multiplex PCR. The sample records hundreds of thousands of clones, about an eighth being singletons. The sequencing sample was made of naive CD4+ T cells from blood. The source of these receptors is a man aged 18 to 35 with type 1 diabetes. CDR3s include the opening cysteine and the closing phenylalanine or tryptophan. D genes are given only for firm matches. The size of a clone is reported for some rows only, either as once, few or many, or as a class for expanded clones.

V gene	D gene	clone size	J gene	CDR3 DNA	CDR3 protein
TRBV12-5	NA	few	TRBJ2-1	TGTGCTAGTGCGGCCACCTACAATGAGCAGTTCTTC	CASAATYNEQFF
TRBV7-3	TRBD1	NA	TRBJ2-7	TGTGCCAGCAGCCCCGCCGGGACAGGGAGCTCCTACGAGCAGTACTTC	CASSPAGTGSSYEQYF
TRBV27	TRBD1	few	TRBJ2-7	TGTGCCAGCAGTAAACAGGGGGCGCCGGTCCCCTACGAGCAGTACTTC	CASSKQGAPVPYEQYF
TRBV2	NA	few	TRBJ1-5	TGTGCCAGCAGTCCGGACAGATCGAATCAGCCCCAGCATTTT	CASSPDRSNQPQHF
TRBV2	NA	NA	TRBJ1-1	TGTGCCAGCAGTGAAGACAGGGTGAACACTGAAGCTTTCTTT	CASSEDRVNTEAFF
TRBV4-1	TRBD2	NA	TRBJ2-5	TGCGCCAGCAGCCAAGTTAGCGGGAGTACGGAGACCCAGTACTTC	CASSQVSGSTETQYF
TRBV30	NA	few	TRBJ2-7	TGTGCCTGGAGGGACATCAGCGAGCAGTACTTC	CAWRDISEQYF
TRBV27	NA	NA	TRBJ1-1	TGTGCCAGCAGTTTATCTTTAGGGCGGGATCGATTCGGAACTGAAGCTTTCTTT	CASSLSLGRDRFGTEAFF
TRBV5-1	NA	NA	TRBJ2-3	TGCGCCAGCAGCTCTGGGAGCACTAGCACAGATACGCAGTATTTT	CASSSGSTSTDTQYF
TRBV18	NA	NA	TRBJ1-6	TGTGCCAGCTCACCACGATGGGACAATAGAAATTCACCCCTCCACTTT	CASSPRWDNRNSPLHF
TRBV30	NA	NA	TRBJ1-5	TGTGCCGGGAGCGGGGACCCTTTTGGTCAGCCCCAGCATTTT	CAGSGDPFGQPQHF
TRBV5-6	NA	few	TRBJ1-2	TGTGCCAGCAGCTTAGGACGGAGGGGCTACACCTTC	CASSLGRRGYTF
TRBV28	TRBD1	NA	TRBJ2-7	TGTGCCAGCAGTAGGACAGGGATATCCTACGAGCAGTACTTC	CASSRTGISYEQYF
TRBV5-1	TRBD1	NA	TRBJ2-4	TGCGCCAGCAGCTTGGGACAGGGAAGCGAAAACATTCAGTACTTC	CASSLGQGSENIQYF
TRBV5-1	NA	few	TRBJ2-2	TGCGCCAGCAGCTTGGGCCAGACCGGGGAGCTGTTTTTT	CASSLGQTGELFF
TRBV11-2	TRBD2	few	TRBJ2-1	TGTGCCAGCAGCTACGCTAGCGGCCGATATTACAATGAGCAGTTCTTC	CASSYASGRYYNEQFF
TRBV7-6	NA	NA	TRBJ1-1	TGTGCCAGCAGCTTGGAGGTCAGTACTGAAGCTTTCTTT	CASSLEVSTEAFF
TRBV9	NA	NA	TRBJ2-1	TGTGCCAGCAGCGTAGTTCTTGCCGCCTACAATGAGCAGTTCTTC	CASSVVLAAYNEQFF
TRBV5-1	NA	NA	TRBJ2-5	TGCGCCAGCAGCCCGGTCGGCCCTGGGAGGACCCAGTACTTC	CASSPVGPGRTQYF
TRBV7-9	NA	NA	TRBJ1-2	TGTGCCAGCAGCCAGAGGGAGGGGAACTATGGCTACACCTTC	CASSQREGNYGYTF
TRBV10-3	NA	few	TRBJ2-2	TGTGCCATCAGTGATGTACTCTCGGGGACCGGGGAGCTGTTTTTT	CAISDVLSGTGELFF
TRBV25-1	NA	few	TRBJ2-7	TGTGCCAGCAGTGAACTCGGGACCGGATGGACCACCGAGCAGTACTTC	CASSELGTGWTTEQYF
TRBV2	NA	few	TRBJ2-6	TGTGCCAGCAGTGGGGCGGGCAGGGCCCACTCTGGGGCCAACGTCCTGACTTTC	CASSGAGRAHSGANVLTF
TRBV30	TRBD2	NA	TRBJ2-5	TGTGCCTGGAAGGCGGGAGGCCGAGGGGAGACCCAGTACTTC	CAWKAGGRGETQYF
TRBV5-1	NA	NA	TRBJ2-6	TGCGCCAGCAGCTTGGATGTCTCTGGGGCCAACGTCCTGACTTTC	CASSLDVSGANVLTF
TRBV27	NA	NA	TRBJ1-1	TGTGCCAGCAGTTTATCGATAAGAGGAGTGAACACTGAAGCTTTCTTT	CASSLSIRGVNTEAFF
TRBV29-1	NA	few	TRBJ2-1	TGCAGCGTCCGAGACGGCGGTGAGCAGTTCTTC	CSVRDGGEQFF
TRBV11-2	NA	few	TRBJ1-1	TGTGCCAGCAGCTTAGTCTTGGGGGGGAACACTGAAGCTTTCTTT	CASSLVLGGNTEAFF
TRBV6-1	NA	NA	TRBJ2-2	TGTGCCAGCAGTGACGTTGGCAGATACACCGGGGAGCTGTTTTTT	CASSDVGRYTGELFF
TRBV7-2	NA	few	TRBJ2-4	TGTGCCAGCAGCTTTGACCTGGGGCAAATTCAGTACTTC	CASSFDLGQIQYF
TRBV11-2	TRBD2	NA	TRBJ2-3	TGTGCCAGCAGCTTCAGCGGGAGTTTAGATACGCAGTATTTT	CASSFSGSLDTQYF
TRBV4-3	NA	NA	TRBJ2-3	TGCGCCAGCAGCCAAGAAACGGCTAGCACAGATACGCAGTATTTT	CASSQETASTDTQYF
TRBV9	NA	NA	TRBJ2-7	TGTGCCAGCAGCGCCAACTCCTACGAGCAGTACTTC	CASSANSYEQYF
TRBV29-1	NA	few	TRBJ2-3	TGCAGCGTTGGCGATCTAGATAATACGCAGTATTTT	CSVGDLDNTQYF
TRBV5-4	NA	NA	TRBJ2-4	TGTGCCAGCAGGATGGCGGCCAAAAACATTCAGTACTTC	CASRMAAKNIQYF
TRBV7-9	TRBD2	NA	TRBJ2-7	TGTGCCAGCAGCTTGGCGGGAGGATACGAGCAGTACTTC	CASSLAGGYEQYF
TRBV18	NA	few	TRBJ2-5	TGTGCCAGCTCACTCGGAGGGCAAGAGACCCAGTACTTC	CASSLGGQETQYF
TRBV7-7	TRBD2	few	TRBJ2-5	TGTGCTAGCAGCTCCGGACTAGCGGGGACTCAAGAGACCCAGTACTTC	CASSSGLAGTQETQYF
TRBV6-1	TRBD1	few	TRBJ2-4	TGTGCCAGCAGTTCTCACAGGGGGCTCTTAGACATTCAGTACTTC	CASSSHRGLLDIQYF
TRBV6-5	NA	few	TRBJ1-4	TGTGCCAGCAGTTACTCCCCGGGACGGGTTAATGAAAAACTGTTTTTT	CASSYSPGRVNEKLFF
TRBV4-1	TRBD1	NA	TRBJ1-1	TGCGCCAGCAGCCTCCAGGGGGCGGGCACTGAAGCTTTCTTT	CASSLQGAGTEAFF